This TCR beta chain stems from a study of early T cells in non-severe SARS-CoV-2 infection. About the research overall: Sequenced material consisted of bulk RNA (from unsorted whole blood), and chains were unpaired. General study results and limits: Private and CD4 specificities were missed by VDJdb matching, which favored anti-spike CD8 responses.

This CDR3 has 14 residues. Germline CDR1 reads SEHNR; CDR2 reads FQNEAQ (reference sequence). With 6 bases clipped from V and 5 bases from J, the junction kept 7 bases outside the gene matches. Remarks on this clonotype: Antigen unknown.

The library protocol tagged individual cDNA molecules with unique molecular identifiers. TCRdb reanalysed the 5' RACE reads using MiXCR and keeps one entry per CDR3 protein. The profile shows tens of thousands of distinct CDR3 sequences, roughly 12% of them singletons. The source material was whole blood, sampled at baseline. This clonotype was sampled from an adult who was a healthcare worker with PCR-confirmed SARS-CoV-2 infection or an uninfected control (not recorded which). The J gene is TRBJ1-1, the V gene TRBV7-9, with 9 bases that match TRBD1. CDR3 coding DNA: TGTGCCAGCAGACTACAGGGGGCGCGAACTGAAGCTTTCTTT. Protein product: CASRLQGARTEAFF.